The subject of this entry is one TCR beta chain. Its antigen remains unknown. The primer mix had 60 Vbeta and 13 Jbeta primers. Libraries were prepared by immunoSEQ multiplex PCR; TCRdb keeps only in-frame clonotypes and omits some of them. Among some 220,000 clones listed, roughly four fifths were seen once. The record originates from a study of cytomegalovirus exposure and HLA in healthy donors. The junction had 8 bases not matched to a gene; V was cut back by 1 base and J by 6 bases. Germline V gene lookup returns CDR1 SGHNT and CDR2 YYREEE (reference sequence). This CDR3 comprises 17 residues. Study-level points and caveats: When presence/absence was analysed, sequencing depth was taken to be roughly uniform across donors. The analysis excluded some indistinguishable V segments, including TRBV6-2 and TRBV6-3. Reported performance of the classifier showed diagnosis of cytomegalovirus status with high specificity and sensitivity.

This sequence joins TRBV5-4 and TRBJ1-6; 9 bases align to TRBD1. This sequence originates from a woman in her thirties or forties in good health and CMV-seronegative. Input material: PBMCs. The CDR3 region has the DNA TGTGCCAGCAGCTTGACGACAGGGGGTTATGGTAATTCACCCCTCCACTTT. Translated: CASSLTTGGYGNSPLHF.